Listed below are T cell receptor beta chains from one sample, sequenced in a study of blood T cell repertoires in COVID-19. Some clones are missing from TCRdb's copy, which holds only in-frame ones; the method was immunoSEQ multiplex PCR. In the table there are around 250,000 clones, around 85% of which are singletons. The sequenced sample consisted of PBMCs or T cells enriched from blood (not recorded which). All receptors derive from a woman in her forties or fifties who had recovered from COVID-19. The conserved cysteine and the conserved F or W are not part of the CDR3 here. Each record gives: V gene, CDR3 protein.

V: TRBV7-9
CDR3: ASSRQGSGANVLT

V: TRBV6-5
CDR3: ASSWAQSSYEQY

V: TRBV5-4
CDR3: ASSLVPEDYGYT

V: TRBV5-1
CDR3: ASSFGSGGDEKLF

V: TRBV15
CDR3: ATSRDSHQAEKLF

V: TRBV10-1
CDR3: ASRKKGTGGVYLYEQY

V: TRBV30
CDR3: AWSAGQGRVTEAF

V: TRBV28
CDR3: ASSLWREIHNEQF

V: TRBV3-1/TRBV3-2
CDR3: ASSTRDSREKLF

V: TRBV2
CDR3: ASSVLYGYT